The 21 T cell receptor beta chains below were found in one sample sequenced in a study of beta chain features in type 1 diabetes (dated by TCRdb to the late 2010s). The protocol used for the library was the immunoSEQ multiplex PCR assay. The entire isolated RNA was reverse transcribed using the High Capacity cDNA Reverse Transcription Kit, and thus expressed TCRB transcripts were sequenced. This immuneACCESS table, as held by TCRdb, lists in-frame sequences with V and J called but not all clones. Of the missing ones, under half trace to an unresolved V gene in checked studies; the others have no known cause. For this sample there are roughly 300,000 clones; around 15% appear just once. The top ten clones comprise more than 6.5% of the sample. Sequenced: central memory CD4+ T cells from blood. Receptor source: a man aged 25-45 years in good health.

This clone was seen a handful of times. The genes are TRBV6-5 and TRBJ1-2; no clear D. The length of the CDR3 is 16 residues. Per the germline V gene, CDR1 is MNHEY and CDR2 is SVGAGI. Trimming removed 3 bases at V and 8 bases at J, with 22 bases between. CDR3 region: CASSYQRSAGSGGYTF. Here the CDR3 DNA reads TGTGCCAGCAGTTATCAAAGGAGCGCGGGGTCGGGAGGCTACACCTTC.

This clone was detected a few times. The rearrangement uses TRBV15 and TRBJ1-5, with 8 bases matching TRBD1. V shed 0 bases, J shed 2 bases, and the junction held 9 bases outside the gene matches. The CDR3 covers 18 residues. Germline V gene lookup returns CDR1 LNHNV and CDR2 YYDKDF (reference sequence). The CDR3 protein is CATSRDPGDRGGNQPQHF. The CDR3 DNA reads as TGTGCCACCAGCAGAGATCCTGGTGACAGGGGTGGCAATCAGCCCCAGCATTTT. Based on the CDR3 plus reference TRBV15 and TRBJ1-5, the full variable domain is DAMVIQNPRYQVTQFGKPVTLSCSQTLNHNVMYWYQQKSSQAPKLLFHYYDKDFNNEADTPDNFQSRRPNTSFCFLDIRSPGLGDTAMYLCATSRDPGDRGGNQPQHFGDGTRLSIL.

This clone came up a few times. The rearrangement links TRBV23-1 to TRBJ2-7, with a weak D call TRBD1 (5 bases). TRBV23-1 is known as an ORF, though its function is uncertain. This CDR3 has 17 residues. Trimming stripped 7 bases from V and 2 bases from J, with 24 bases between. The CDR3 DNA sequence: TGCGCCAGCAAATACCCCTTAGTTACAGGTCTAACCTACGAGCAGTACGTC. It is translated as CASKYPLVTGLTYEQYV.

The V gene is TRBV9, the J gene TRBJ1-4, with D unresolved. V was clipped by 4 bases and J by 3 bases, with 13 bases between them. CDR1 and CDR2 from the germline V gene are SGDLS and YYNGEE. The CDR3 sequence is 15 residues long. The CDR3 loop reads CASSTRKGANEKLFF. For the CDR3, the DNA is TGTGCCAGCAGCACCCGCAAAGGAGCTAATGAAAAACTGTTTTTT.

This clone was detected only a few times. The chain has TRBV6-1 and TRBJ2-1, with 10 positions matching TRBD1. V shed 2 bases, J shed 8 bases, and the junction held 6 bases outside the gene matches. There are 15 residues in the CDR3. Germline V gene lookup returns CDR1 MNHNS and CDR2 SASEGT. The CDR3 DNA reads as TGTGCCAGCAGTGAAAGGGGACAGGGGTACTATGAGCAGTTCTTC. It specifies CASSERGQGYYEQFF.

This chain uses TRBV7-2 with TRBJ2-1, with 8 bases fitting TRBD2. This CDR3 has 15 residues. The germline V gene has CDR1 SGHTA and CDR2 FQGNSA. Trimming removed 1 base from V and 9 bases from J; junction bases left unmatched: 8. In nucleotides, the CDR3 is TGTGCCAGCAGCTTAGATCCGGGAGGGCTAGGTGAGCAGTTCTTC. This sequence encodes CASSLDPGGLGEQFF. Complete variable domain (other parts from reference TRBV7-2 and TRBJ2-1): GAGVSQSPSNKVTEKGKDVELRCDPISGHTALYWYRQSLGQGLEFLIYFQGNSAPDKSGLPSDRFSAERTGGSVSTLTIQRTQQEDSAVYLCASSLDPGGLGEQFFGPGTRLTVL.

This chain links TRBV6-6 with TRBJ2-7; D ambiguous. Per the germline V gene, CDR1 is MNHNY and CDR2 is SVGAGI (reference sequence). This CDR3 spans 11 amino acids. The germline V and J ends were trimmed by 8 bases and 2 bases, with 7 bases remaining between them. CDR3 coding DNA: TGTGCCAGCGGTGTGACCTACGAGCAGTACGTC. It encodes CASGVTYEQYV.

This chain joins TRBV6-1 and TRBJ1-5; 8 nucleotides match TRBD1. This CDR3 has 15 amino acids. The V segment lost 7 bases and the J segment 3 bases; nucleotides outside the gene matches: 8. CDR1 is MNHNS, CDR2 SASEGT, per germline. The CDR3 DNA reads TGTGCCAGCACGGCTGGGACAGGCACCAATCAGCCCCAGCATTTT. Its protein is CASTAGTGTNQPQHF.

The chain employs TRBV28 and TRBJ1-2, with D possibly matching TRBD1 (5 bases). The CDR3 covers 13 residues. Germline-derived CDR1 and CDR2 are MDHEN and SYDVKM. Trimming took off 6 bases at V and 5 bases at J, with 13 bases between the two ends. The CDR3, as DNA: TGTGCCAGCAGGACGGGACGGGGTTATGGCTACACCTTC. This sequence encodes CASRTGRGYGYTF.

There are a few counts of this clone. The genes are TRBV6-1 and TRBJ1-5; D is ambiguous. Per germline, CDR1 MNHNS and CDR2 SASEGT. Trimming removed 4 bases at V and 0 bases at J, with 10 bases between. The CDR3 runs to 15 residues. As DNA, the CDR3 is TGTGCCAGCAGTGGAAGTCCTAATAGCAATCAGCCCCAGCATTTT. Translating it yields CASSGSPNSNQPQHF.

This clone showed up many times. The rearrangement joins TRBV27 to TRBJ1-4; no clear D gene. V was clipped by 9 bases and J by 5 bases, with 10 bases between them. There are 12 residues in the CDR3. Per the germline V gene, CDR1 is MNHEY and CDR2 is SMNVEV (reference sequence). The DNA of the CDR3 is TGTGCCAGTAAGGGATTAAATGAAAAACTGTTTTTT. Translating gives CASKGLNEKLFF.

V is TRBV4-3 and J is TRBJ1-4; TRBD1 agrees at 7 bases. Germline V gene lookup returns CDR1 LGHNA and CDR2 YSLEER. This CDR3 spans 20 amino acids. V lost 1 base to trimming and J lost 5 bases; unmatched junction nucleotides: 19. The CDR3 sequence: CASSQGGGSGQQRWNEKLFF. The CDR3, as DNA: TGCGCCAGCAGCCAAGGTGGCGGATCGGGACAGCAACGCTGGAATGAAAAACTGTTTTTT.

J is TRBJ2-5 and V is TRBV2, with unresolved D. Germline CDR1 reads SNHLY; CDR2 reads FYNNEI. The CDR3 extends over 12 amino acids. V was trimmed by 4 bases and J by 1 base, leaving 4 bases between them. CDR3 DNA sequence: TGTGCCAGCAGTGTTATCCAAGAGACCCAGTACTTC. The encoded protein is CASSVIQETQYF.

This clone has only a few counts. The chain couples TRBV7-2 to TRBJ2-5; 9 bases match TRBD1. The J segment lost 4 bases and the V segment lost 5 bases, leaving 5 bases of the junction unmatched. The CDR3 is made up of 14 amino acids. The germline V gene has CDR1 SGHTA and CDR2 FQGNSA. CDR3 coding DNA: TGTGCCAGCAGCGAAACAGGGGGCGGAGAGACCCAGTACTTC. It yields the protein CASSETGGGETQYF.

In its sample, this clone was seen a few times. The genes are TRBV5-4 and TRBJ2-1; D call uncertain. The CDR3 is made up of 12 amino acids. Between the trimmed V and J ends, which lost 0 bases and 7 bases, there was a span of 5 bases. Germline V CDR1 and CDR2: SGHNT, YYREEE (reference sequence). The CDR3 spells CASSLVANEQFF. DNA for the CDR3: TGTGCCAGCAGCTTGGTGGCTAATGAGCAGTTCTTC.

A few counts support this clone. The V call is TRBV18, the J call TRBJ2-1, with D perhaps matching TRBD1 (5 bases). Trimming removed 4 bases from V and 8 bases from J, with 12 bases in between. This CDR3 spans 13 amino acids. Germline V lookup: CDR1 KGHSH, CDR2 LQKENI. For the CDR3, the DNA is TGTGCCAGCTCACGGGATAGGGGCGATGAGCAGTTCTTC. It specifies CASSRDRGDEQFF.

This clone came up once. This chain's CDR3 is CSATGPYGYTF. Written as DNA, the CDR3 is TGCAGTGCCACAGGCCCCTATGGCTACACCTTC. The genes are TRBV20-1 and TRBJ1-2, with D perhaps TRBD1 (5 bases). V lost 6 bases and J 4 bases, leaving 9 bases between the germline ends. In germline, CDR1 is DFQATT, CDR2 SNEGSKA (reference sequence). This CDR3 contains 11 residues.

The chain joins TRBV2 to TRBJ2-1, with 10 bases identical to TRBD1. The germline gives CDR1 SNHLY, CDR2 FYNNEI. The length of the CDR3 is 15 residues. After removal of 6 bases from V and 4 bases from J, the junction contained 6 bases not matched to a gene. The CDR3 here is CASSVRQGAYNEQFF. CDR3 DNA: TGTGCCAGCAGCGTCAGACAGGGGGCATACAATGAGCAGTTCTTC.

The chain is built from TRBV6-6 and TRBJ1-4; D perhaps matches TRBD1 (6 bases). The CDR3 covers 15 residues. Trimming pared 6 bases from V and 8 bases from J, leaving 19 bases between. Germline V CDR1 and CDR2: MNHNY, SVGAGI (reference sequence). CDR3 bases: TGTGCCAGCAGACCCTTGGGGACGAGGGGGGAAAAACTGTTTTTT. Its protein is CASRPLGTRGEKLFF.

Comments on this clone: In the same sample, other DNA sequences code for this CDR3. CDR3 in amino acids: CASSPGLQETQYF. In DNA form, the CDR3 reads TGTGCCAGCTCACCAGGGCTACAAGAGACCCAGTACTTC. V and J are TRBV18 and TRBJ2-5; D gene unclear. From germline, CDR1 is KGHSH and CDR2 LQKENI. Deletions cut 2 bases from V and 2 bases from J, with 6 bases between. The CDR3 has 13 residues.

The gene calls are TRBV6-5 and TRBJ1-4; no firm D call. Germline values: CDR1 MNHEY, CDR2 SVGAGI. The CDR3 is 15 amino acids. Trimming took 2 bases from V and 7 from J, leaving 14 bases between them. The CDR3 DNA reads TGTGCCAGCAGTTACGGCGGGAGCACTGCTGAAAAACTGTTTTTT. Encoded protein: CASSYGGSTAEKLFF.